Sequencing of this T cell receptor beta chain was carried out in a study of Tregs in tolerant kidney transplant recipients. Study outcomes and limitations: The small number of patients limits these findings pending further validation.

Repertoires were generated with immunoSEQ multiplex PCR, while TCRdb's copy carries only in-frame clones and drops some. The table records 240,000 or so clones, around 82% of them present only once. Trimming stripped 0 bases from V and 5 bases from J, with 22 bases between. This CDR3 is 18 amino acids long. CDR1 and CDR2 (germline): KGHSH, LQKENI. Points on this clone: Its cognate antigen is unknown.

Unstimulated regulatory T cells (CD4+CD25+CD127-), CD4+CD25- non-regulatory cells, CD4 and CD8 cells were FACS-sorted from thawed PBMCs. This clonotype was obtained from a human donor in good health. The chain has TRBV18 and TRBJ2-5; D might be TRBD1 or TRBD2, each matching 6 bases. Sequenced: CD4+ T cells from blood. CDR3 protein: CASSPPGLARSGAETQYF. DNA for the CDR3: TGTGCCAGCTCACCACCGGGGCTAGCGCGTTCGGGGGCGGAGACCCAGTACTTC.